A selection of T cell receptor beta chains follows, all from one sample in a study of shared clonotypes between healthy human individuals. Measured with immunoSEQ multiplex PCR; TCRdb has only the in-frame clones, and not every one. Here the sample spans about 2 million clones, roughly 95% being singletons. Sequenced: naive CD8+ T cells sorted from blood. The origin of the receptors is a man aged 18 to 29 in good health. The CDR3 runs from the conserved cysteine through the conserved F or W. D genes are given only for firm matches. Size is stated for part of the rows, as once, few or many counts, or as a class when the clone is expanded.

cdr3_length	v_call	j_call	d_call	clone_size	cdr3_aa	cdr3_nt
14	TRBV6-5	TRBJ2-7	NA	once	CASSFGPFPYEQYF	TGTGCCAGCAGTTTCGGGCCATTCCCCTACGAGCAGTACTTC
14	TRBV27	TRBJ2-1	NA	NA	CASSYSNTYNEQFF	TGTGCCAGCAGTTATTCGAACACGTACAATGAGCAGTTCTTC
14	TRBV27	TRBJ2-4	NA	NA	CASSLFQGGDIQYF	TGTGCCAGCAGTTTATTCCAGGGTGGGGACATTCAGTACTTC
13	TRBV6-5	TRBJ2-7	NA	NA	CASGGGFSYEQYF	TGTGCCAGCGGTGGGGGGTTCTCCTACGAGCAGTACTTC
16	TRBV5-3	TRBJ1-4	NA	NA	CARSLFPGPSIEKLFF	TGTGCCAGAAGTCTATTCCCGGGACCAAGCATAGAAAAACTGTTTTTT
16	TRBV9	TRBJ1-2	NA	few	CASSVVSQEYNYGYTF	TGTGCCAGCAGCGTAGTGTCACAGGAGTATAACTATGGCTACACCTTC
13	TRBV7-9	TRBJ2-7	NA	once	CASSLQGRYEQYF	TGTGCCAGCAGCCTACAGGGACGGTACGAGCAGTACTTC
19	TRBV4-1	TRBJ2-7	TRBD2	NA	CASSQFFLAGGQGLYEQYF	TGCGCCAGCAGCCAATTCTTTCTAGCGGGAGGACAAGGTCTTTACGAGCAGTACTTC
14	TRBV27	TRBJ2-7	TRBD1	once	CASSTRTGAYEQYF	TGTGCCAGCAGTACTCGGACAGGGGCCTACGAGCAGTACTTC
12	TRBV2	TRBJ2-7	TRBD1	NA	CASMVKGQDIIF	TGTGCCAGCATGGTTAAGGGACAGGACATAATCTTC
15	TRBV14	TRBJ2-1	NA	NA	CASSQSLASYNEQFF	TGTGCCAGCAGCCAGTCCCTAGCGAGCTACAATGAGCAGTTCTTC
18	TRBV9	TRBJ2-1	TRBD2	NA	CASSPGGIAGLPFDEQFF	TGTGCCAGCAGCCCTGGAGGAATAGCGGGGCTACCTTTCGATGAGCAGTTCTTC
17	TRBV7-6	TRBJ2-2	TRBD2	NA	CASSHGLAGPGAGELFF	TGTGCCAGCAGCCATGGACTAGCGGGACCTGGTGCCGGGGAGCTGTTTTTT
15	TRBV2	TRBJ2-1	TRBD2	NA	CASSLSSGEYNEQFF	TGTGCCAGCAGTTTATCTAGCGGGGAGTACAATGAGCAGTTCTTC
15	TRBV9	TRBJ2-1	NA	NA	CASSVAVDYYNEQFF	TGTGCCAGCAGCGTAGCTGTGGATTACTACAATGAGCAGTTCTTC
16	TRBV27	TRBJ1-5	TRBD1	NA	CASSFTGVNSNQPQHF	TGTGCCAGCAGCTTCACAGGGGTAAATAGCAATCAGCCCCAGCATTTT
16	TRBV9	TRBJ2-7	TRBD2	NA	CASSVGSGTGLYEQYF	TGTGCCAGCAGCGTAGGAAGCGGGACTGGTCTGTACGAGCAGTACTTC
13	TRBV5-6	TRBJ2-2	NA	NA	CASSQGFTGELFF	TGTGCCAGCAGCCAGGGGTTCACCGGGGAGCTGTTTTTT
21	TRBV9	TRBJ2-2	TRBD2	NA	CASSVISGLAGVFSNTGELFF	TGTGCCAGCAGCGTCATCTCGGGACTAGCGGGAGTATTTTCGAACACCGGGGAGCTGTTTTTT
14	TRBV2	TRBJ2-1	NA	NA	CASRESTAYNEQFF	TGTGCCAGCAGAGAATCCACTGCCTACAATGAGCAGTTCTTC
13	TRBV5-6	TRBJ1-2	TRBD1	NA	CASSLGQVNGYTF	TGTGCCAGCAGTTTGGGACAGGTAAACGGCTACACCTTC
14	TRBV13	TRBJ2-3	NA	NA	CASSSDMSTDTQYF	TGTGCCAGCAGCTCGGACATGAGCACAGATACGCAGTATTTT
16	TRBV30	TRBJ2-3	TRBD1	NA	CAWAEMDRGRTDTQYF	TGTGCCTGGGCGGAAATGGACAGGGGTCGCACAGATACGCAGTATTTT
15	TRBV5-1	TRBJ2-1	TRBD2	NA	CASSVTSGGYNEQFF	TGCGCCAGCAGCGTAACTAGCGGGGGTTACAATGAGCAGTTCTTC
14	TRBV6-1	TRBJ1-5	TRBD1	once	CASRDRGYGQPQHF	TGTGCCAGCCGTGACAGGGGGTATGGTCAGCCCCAGCATTTT
13	TRBV28	TRBJ2-1	NA	few	CASSFGQYNEQFF	TGTGCCAGCAGTTTTGGCCAGTACAATGAGCAGTTCTTC
14	TRBV7-6	TRBJ2-7	TRBD1	NA	CASSTGTVSYEQYF	TGTGCCAGCAGCACCGGGACAGTCTCCTACGAGCAGTACTTC
11	TRBV6-5	TRBJ2-1	NA	once	CASRVSNEQFF	TGTGCCAGCAGGGTGAGCAATGAGCAGTTCTTC
14	TRBV27	TRBJ2-7	NA	NA	CASSLGAPAYEQYF	TGTGCCAGCAGTTTAGGGGCCCCAGCCTACGAGCAGTACTTC
13	TRBV6-1	TRBJ2-7	TRBD1	NA	CASSPGQIYEQYF	TGTGCCAGCAGTCCGGGACAGATCTACGAGCAGTACTTC
15	TRBV28	TRBJ1-5	NA	NA	CASSSAGEGDQPQHF	TGTGCCAGCAGCTCGGCAGGGGAGGGGGATCAGCCCCAGCATTTT
14	TRBV6-5	TRBJ2-1	NA	NA	CASSSLVGYNEQFF	TGTGCCAGCAGTTCACTAGTGGGATACAATGAGCAGTTCTTC
16	TRBV7-6	TRBJ2-1	TRBD2	NA	CASSARLAGGVNEQFF	TGTGCCAGCAGCGCTAGACTAGCGGGGGGTGTAAATGAGCAGTTCTTC
16	TRBV9	TRBJ1-1	NA	NA	CASSTNTHRVNTEAFF	TGTGCCAGCAGTACAAACACGCACAGGGTGAACACTGAAGCTTTCTTT
14	TRBV27	TRBJ1-2	TRBD1	NA	CASSPTGTAYGYTF	TGTGCCAGCAGTCCAACCGGGACAGCCTATGGCTACACCTTC
14	TRBV30	TRBJ2-1	NA	NA	CAWREGRGYNEQFF	TGTGCCTGGAGAGAGGGCAGGGGATACAATGAGCAGTTCTTC